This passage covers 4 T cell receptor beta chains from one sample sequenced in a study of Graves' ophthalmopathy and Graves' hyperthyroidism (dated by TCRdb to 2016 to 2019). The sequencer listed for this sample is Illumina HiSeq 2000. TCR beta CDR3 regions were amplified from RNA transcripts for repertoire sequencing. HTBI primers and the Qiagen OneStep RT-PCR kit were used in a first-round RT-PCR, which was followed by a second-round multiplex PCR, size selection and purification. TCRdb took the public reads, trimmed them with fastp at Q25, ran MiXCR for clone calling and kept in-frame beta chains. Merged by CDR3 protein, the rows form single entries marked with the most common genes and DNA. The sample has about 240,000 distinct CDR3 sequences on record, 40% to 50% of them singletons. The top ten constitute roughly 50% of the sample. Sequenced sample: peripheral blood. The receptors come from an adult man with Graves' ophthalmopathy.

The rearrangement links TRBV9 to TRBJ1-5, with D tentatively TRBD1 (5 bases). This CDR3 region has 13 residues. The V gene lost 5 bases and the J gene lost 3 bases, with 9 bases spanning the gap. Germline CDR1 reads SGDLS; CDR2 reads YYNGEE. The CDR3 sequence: CASSRGLNQPQHF. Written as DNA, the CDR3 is TGTGCCAGCAGTAGGGGTCTCAATCAGCCCCAGCATTTT.

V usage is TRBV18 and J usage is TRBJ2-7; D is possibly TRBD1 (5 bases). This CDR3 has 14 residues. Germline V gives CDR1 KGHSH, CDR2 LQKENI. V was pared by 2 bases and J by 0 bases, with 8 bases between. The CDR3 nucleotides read TGTGCCAGCTCACCAGGGGCCCCCTCCTACGAGCAGTACTTC. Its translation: CASSPGAPSYEQYF.

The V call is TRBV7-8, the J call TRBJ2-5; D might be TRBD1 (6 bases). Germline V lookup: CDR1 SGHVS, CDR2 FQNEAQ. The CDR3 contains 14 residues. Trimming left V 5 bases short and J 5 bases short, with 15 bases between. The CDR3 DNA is TGTGCCAGCAGCGTAGGGGACACCTGGGAGACCCAGTACTTC. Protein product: CASSVGDTWETQYF.

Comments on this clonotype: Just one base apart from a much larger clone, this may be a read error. The CDR3 DNA reads as TGTGCCAGCACCCTAGGTGGAGGGCCTAGCTACACCTTC. It yields the protein CASTLGGGPSYTF. The chain has TRBV7-9 and TRBJ1-2; D unclear. This CDR3 is built from 13 residues. With 7 bases removed from V and 9 bases from J, the gap between germline ends came to 18 bases. Germline CDR1 reads SEHNR; CDR2 reads FQNEAQ (reference sequence).